Each of the 12 T cell receptor beta chains below was sequenced from the same sample in a study of blood T cell repertoires in COVID-19. TCRdb's copy holds only in-frame clones and misses some; the assay was immunoSEQ multiplex PCR. The sample holds over 120,000 clones, around 86% seen once. The specimen sequenced was peripheral blood. The receptors stem from a man in his fifties who had recovered from COVID-19.

The genes are TRBV5-6 and TRBJ2-1; TRBD1 is a possible D gene (6 bases). Trimming removed 4 bases at V and 5 bases at J, with 16 bases between. The CDR3 extends over 15 amino acids. CDR1 is SGHDT, CDR2 YYEEEE, per germline. The CDR3 spells CASSGYRVGNNEQFF. For the CDR3, the DNA is TGTGCCAGCAGCGGGTACAGGGTAGGCAACAATGAGCAGTTCTTC.

The chain carries TRBV19 and TRBJ1-2, with D unclear. V was shortened by 8 bases and J by 2 bases, with 6 bases between the two germline ends. The CDR3 runs 11 residues. CDR1 is LNHDA and CDR2 is SQIVND in the germline V gene (reference sequence). CDR3 region: CASQFNYGYTF. The CDR3 coding sequence is TGTGCCAGTCAGTTCAACTATGGCTACACCTTC.

The chain couples TRBV5-8 to TRBJ2-7, with 7 bases matching TRBD2. Looked up from germline, CDR1 is SGHTS and CDR2 is YDEGEE. The CDR3 consists of 15 residues. V lost 0 bases, J lost 0 bases, and 3 bases stayed unmatched. CDR3 loop: CASSLAGGSSYEQYF. The CDR3 region has the DNA TGTGCCAGCAGCTTGGCCGGCGGGAGCTCCTACGAGCAGTACTTC.

The chain couples TRBV11-2 to TRBJ2-1, with D possibly being TRBD2 (6 bases). The germline V gene has CDR1 SGHAT and CDR2 FQNNGV. There are 19 residues in the CDR3. V shed 5 bases and J shed 5 bases, with 28 bases lying between them. CDR3 residues: CASSPGLTLVLSPNNEQFF. The CDR3 DNA is TGTGCCAGCAGCCCGGGACTCACTCTGGTCCTTTCGCCGAACAATGAGCAGTTCTTC. Complete variable domain (other parts from reference TRBV11-2 and TRBJ2-1): EAGVAQSPRYKIIEKRQSVAFWCNPISGHATLYWYQQILGQGPKLLIQFQNNGVVDDSQLPKDRFSAERLKGVDSTLKIQPAKLEDSAVYLCASSPGLTLVLSPNNEQFFGPGTRLTVL.

V is TRBV9 and J is TRBJ2-3; TRBD1 matches at 7 bases. In germline, CDR1 is SGDLS, CDR2 YYNGEE. Trimming cost V 0 bases and J 5 bases; bases outside gene matches: 6. This CDR3 spans 15 amino acids. For the CDR3, the DNA is TGTGCCAGCAGCGTAGGGCAGGGGGTAAAAGATACGCAGTATTTT. Protein product: CASSVGQGVKDTQYF.

The chain couples TRBV25-1 to TRBJ2-5; D is perhaps TRBD2 (5 bases). The CDR3 consists of 16 residues. Germline V lookup: CDR1 MGHDK, CDR2 SYGVNS. Trimming removed 2 bases from V and 5 bases from J, with 18 bases in between. The CDR3 sequence is CASSEREGLGRETQYF. The DNA of the CDR3 is TGTGCCAGCAGTGAAAGGGAAGGACTCGGCCGGGAGACCCAGTACTTC.

V is TRBV9 and J is TRBJ2-5; TRBD2 matches 8 bases. J gave up 1 base and V 3 bases, and 8 bases lay outside the gene matches. The germline V gene has CDR1 SGDLS and CDR2 YYNGEE. This CDR3 is 16 amino acids long. CDR3 nucleotides: TGTGCCAGCAGCGATCAACACCGGGGGGGCCAAGAGACCCAGTACTTC. This gives the protein CASSDQHRGGQETQYF.

This chain connects TRBV7-2 to TRBJ2-7; 12 nucleotides line up with TRBD1. This CDR3 region has 16 residues. The germline CDR1 and CDR2 sequences are SGHTA and FQGNSA. Trimming cost V 5 bases and J 7 bases; bases outside gene matches: 12. CDR3 region: CASSRSPGQGAEEQYF. The CDR3 region has the DNA TGTGCCAGCAGCCGTTCCCCGGGACAGGGGGCGGAAGAGCAGTACTTC.

The chain is built from TRBV5-1 and TRBJ1-1; D might be TRBD1 (6 bases). The V gene's germline CDR1 is SGHRS and CDR2 YFSETQ. This CDR3 spans 15 amino acids. Trimming stripped 3 bases from V and 1 base from J, with 13 bases between. The CDR3 region is CASSSGAHGNTEAFF. In nucleotides, the CDR3 is TGCGCCAGCAGCTCAGGGGCGCATGGGAACACTGAAGCTTTCTTT.

The rearrangement uses TRBV4-1 and TRBJ2-2; 8 positions agree with TRBD1. The CDR3 is 15 amino acids. The germline CDR1 and CDR2 sequences are MGHRA and YSYEKL. V lost 3 bases, J lost 5 bases, and 5 bases stayed unmatched. This CDR3 reads CASSHSGGRTGELFF. The CDR3 DNA reads as TGCGCCAGCAGCCACTCAGGGGGCCGGACCGGGGAGCTGTTTTTT.

J is TRBJ2-7 and V is TRBV7-6; TRBD2 is a possible D gene (7 bases). This CDR3 has 16 residues. The V gene lost 1 base and the J gene lost 6 bases, with 19 bases spanning the gap. CDR1 and CDR2 (germline): SGHVS, FNYEAQ. This CDR3 reads CASSLDTSGGGLEQYF. Written as DNA, the CDR3 is TGTGCCAGCAGCTTAGATACATCGGGGGGCGGACTCGAGCAGTACTTC.

V and J are TRBV11-3 and TRBJ1-3; 9 positions agree with TRBD1. Unmatched junction bases numbered 3, after V lost 2 bases and J lost 4 bases. Germline-derived CDR1 and CDR2 are SGHNT and YENEEA. CDR3 length: 15 amino acids. CDR3 DNA sequence: TGTGCCAGCAGCTTAAACAGGGGGCCCGGAAACACCATATATTTT. Protein: CASSLNRGPGNTIYF.